This T cell receptor (beta chain) was identified in a study of cytomegalovirus exposure and HLA in healthy donors. Study-level information: In an early release, HLA-typed donors contributed 75 million to 85 million unique TCR sequences. Study-level findings and limits: An assumption of roughly uniform sequencing depth across donors underlay the presence/absence analyses. In an earlier analysis, productive rearrangement rates for most beta V segments clustered near 87% or 30%.

CDR1 and CDR2 (germline): SGHVS, FQNEAQ. V shed 4 bases and J shed 0 bases, with 19 bases lying between them. The CDR3 sequence is 18 residues long. About this clone: Its antigen is unidentified.

Participants comprised healthy donors of bone marrow. With 60 Vbeta and 13 Jbeta primers, the PCR was carried out. The table came from immunoSEQ multiplex PCR; TCRdb's copy has only in-frame clones and leaves some out. The repertoire holds approximately 180,000 clones, with roughly 87% as singletons. The chain links TRBV7-8 to TRBJ1-5; possible D gene TRBD1, 6 bases. The sequence derives from a girl under three years old in good health and CMV-seronegative. Sample: PBMCs. The chain's CDR3 is CASSSGHNDPYSNQPQHF. The CDR3 bases are TGTGCCAGCAGCTCGGGACATAACGACCCTTATAGCAATCAGCCCCAGCATTTT.